Listed here are 5 T cell receptor beta chains from one sample, sequenced in a study of neurological immune-mediated disorders. Regarding time point: longitudinal time-point 2. TCRdb re-analysed the 5' RACE reads in MiXCR, keeping a single row per CDR3 protein. The sample shows 70,000 to 90,000 distinct CDR3 sequences, 5.8% of them seen only once. Sequencing used PBMCs. The source of these receptors is a woman in her sixties or seventies with multiple sclerosis.

In its sample, this clonotype was seen many times. The gene calls are TRBV3-1 and TRBJ1-5; D is ambiguous. CDR1 and CDR2 from the germline V gene are LGHDT and YNNKEL (reference sequence). Trimming stripped 0 bases from V and 3 bases from J, with 6 bases between. This CDR3 has 14 amino acids. Here the CDR3 reads CASSQDPFNQPQHF. CDR3 DNA sequence: TGTGCCAGCAGCCAAGACCCGTTCAATCAGCCCCAGCATTTT. The full variable domain, its missing parts supplied by reference TRBV3-1 and TRBJ1-5, is DTAVSQTPKYLVTQMGNDKSIKCEQNLGHDTMYWYKQDSKKFLKIMFSYNNKELIINETVPNRFSPKSPDKAHLNLHINSLELGDSAVYFCASSQDPFNQPQHFGDGTRLSIL.

This clonotype was detected ten times or more. The CDR3 nucleotides are TGTGCCAGCAGCCCAGGTCCCAATTTTAACTATGGCTACACCTTC. Its translation is CASSPGPNFNYGYTF. The V and J genes are TRBV9 and TRBJ1-2; D remains ambiguous. V lost 4 bases, J lost 1 base, and 14 bases lay in between. This CDR3 contains 15 residues. CDR1 is SGDLS, CDR2 YYNGEE, per germline.

This clonotype was counted ten times or more. The chain couples TRBV20-1 to TRBJ2-3, with 9 bases that match TRBD2. After removal of 5 bases from V and 2 bases from J, the junction contained 5 bases not matched to a gene. This CDR3 spans 14 amino acids. CDR1 is DFQATT and CDR2 is SNEGSKA in the germline V gene (reference sequence). The CDR3 nucleotides are TGCAGTGCTGGAAGCGGGGGGAACACAGATACGCAGTATTTT. Translating it yields CSAGSGGNTDTQYF.

This clonotype is labeled medium-sized. This chain links TRBV20-1 with TRBJ2-5; 10 positions agree with TRBD1. The ends lost 5 bases at V and 5 bases at J; junction bases unmatched: 2. This CDR3 is 12 amino acids long. Looked up from germline, CDR1 is DFQATT and CDR2 is SNEGSKA (reference sequence). CDR3 bases: TGCAGTGCTGACAGGGGGCCGGAGACCCAGTACTTC. Protein product: CSADRGPETQYF.

This clonotype was seen just once. A read error may account for a junction end that differs from germline. The chain has TRBV7-8 and TRBJ2-1; perhaps TRBD1 as D (5 bases). Germline V gene lookup returns CDR1 SGHVS and CDR2 FQNEAQ. The CDR3 consists of 13 residues. The DNA of the CDR3 is TGTGCCATCAGCTCTTGGGGCCACAATGAGCAGTTCTTC. This sequence encodes CAISSWGHNEQFF. Using reference TRBV7-8 and TRBJ2-1 for the parts outside the CDR3, the full variable domain is GAGVSQSPRYKVAKRGQDVALRCDPISGHVSLFWYQQALGQGPEFLTYFQNEAQLDKSGLPSDRFFAERPEGSVSTLKIQRTQQEDSAVYLCAISSWGHNEQFFGPGTRLTVL.